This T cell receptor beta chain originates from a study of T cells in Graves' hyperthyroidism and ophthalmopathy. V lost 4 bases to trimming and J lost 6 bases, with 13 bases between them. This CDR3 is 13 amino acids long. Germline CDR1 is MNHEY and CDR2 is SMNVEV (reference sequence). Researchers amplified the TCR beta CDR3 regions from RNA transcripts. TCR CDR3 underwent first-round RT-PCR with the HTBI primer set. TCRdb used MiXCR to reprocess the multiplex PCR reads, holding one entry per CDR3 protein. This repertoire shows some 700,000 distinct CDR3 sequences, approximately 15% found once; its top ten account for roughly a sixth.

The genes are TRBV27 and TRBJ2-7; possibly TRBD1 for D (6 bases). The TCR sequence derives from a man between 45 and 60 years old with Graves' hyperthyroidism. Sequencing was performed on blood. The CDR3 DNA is TGTGCCAGCAGTTCGATACAGGGAGCCGAGCAGTACTTC. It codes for CASSSIQGAEQYF.